The rows below give T cell receptor beta chains drawn from one sample of a study of tumor and adjacent non-tumor tissue in lung cancer. TCRdb redid the calling of the multiplex PCR reads with MiXCR, one entry per CDR3 protein. The data contain about 80,000 distinct CDR3 sequences, about 82% of them singletons. Sequenced material: distant non-tumor lung tissue. The receptor set was obtained from a man between 60 and 70 years old with non-small cell lung cancer. Both conserved end residues are part of each CDR3. D genes are given only for firm matches. Only some rows state a clone size, as once, few, many or a class for expanded clones.

v_call	j_call	cdr3_length	clone_size	d_call	cdr3_nt	cdr3_aa
TRBV11-2	TRBJ1-2	15	NA	TRBD1	TGTGCCAGCGGCCAACCGGGACAGTGGATCTATGGCTACACCTTC	CASGQPGQWIYGYTF
TRBV4-3	TRBJ1-3	16	NA	NA	TGCGCCAGCAGCGACCGGACGCGTGACTCTGGAAACACCATATATTTC	CASSDRTRDSGNTIYF
TRBV11-2	TRBJ2-3	15	NA	NA	TGTGCCAGCTGTTTTTTCCTAGCAGTGGCAGATACGCAGTATTTT	CASCFFLAVADTQYF
TRBV11-3	TRBJ2-5	15	medium-sized	TRBD1	TGTGCCAGCAGCTTAGGGACAGGGGTGCCAGAGACCCAGTACTTC	CASSLGTGVPETQYF
TRBV7-9	TRBJ2-2	12	NA	NA	TGTACCAGCAGCCCGCAGCCGGGGGAGCTGTTTTTT	CTSSPQPGELFF
TRBV20-1	TRBJ1-2	14	NA	NA	TGCAGTGTTAGTGGGCAGGTCGAGGGCTTTGGCTACACCTTC	CSVSGQVEGFGYTF
TRBV11-2	TRBJ2-1	16	NA	TRBD1	TGTCCCAGCAGCGTCGGGGACAGGGTTAATCACAATGAGCAGTTCTTC	CPSSVGDRVNHNEQFF
TRBV4-2	TRBJ2-7	14	NA	NA	TGTACCAGCAACCAAGATTTGACTGCCCTGGAGCAGTACTTC	CTSNQDLTALEQYF
TRBV20-1	TRBJ2-7	12	few	NA	TGTAGTGCTCTGGGGCCTGGGGTCGAGCAGTACTTC	CSALGPGVEQYF
TRBV11-2	TRBJ2-5	13	few	NA	TGTGCCAGTAGCTCTACAGGTGAAGAGATCAAGTACTTC	CASSSTGEEIKYF
TRBV11-2	TRBJ1-1	14	NA	NA	TGTGCCAGCAGCTTAGTCTGGAGGGGCAATGAAGATTTGTTT	CASSLVWRGNEDLF
TRBV11-2	TRBJ2-5	16	NA	NA	TGTGTCAGCAGCTCTACAATGGGGGGGCCAAATGAGGCCCAGTACTTC	CVSSSTMGGPNEAQYF
TRBV4-3	TRBJ1-1	14	many	NA	TGCGCCAGCAGCCAAGATTGGCACAACACTGAAGCTTTCTTT	CASSQDWHNTEAFF
TRBV20-1	TRBJ2-1	14	NA	NA	TGCAGTGGTAGGTGCGGTCGAGCCTACAATGAGCAGTTCTTC	CSGRCGRAYNEQFF
TRBV7-9	TRBJ2-4	17	NA	NA	TGCGCCAGCATCTTCGGGGCTGGCGGGGACCGGAAAAACATTCAGTGCTTC	CASIFGAGGDRKNIQCF
TRBV20-1	TRBJ2-7	13	NA	TRBD1	TGCAATGCCGAGAGGTCAGGGGGCTACGAGCAGTACTTC	CNAERSGGYEQYF
TRBV20-1	TRBJ1-6	14	NA	NA	TGCAGTGTCAGAGATGGGGGGACCTATTCACCCCTCCACTTT	CSVRDGGTYSPLHF
TRBV12-3/TRBV12-4	TRBJ2-6	15	NA	NA	TGTACCAGCACTATGCGTGGCTCTGGGGCCAACGTCCTGACTTTC	CTSTMRGSGANVLTF
TRBV20-1	TRBJ2-7	12	NA	NA	TGCAGTGCTAATGCGGTCACCTACGTGCGGTACTTC	CSANAVTYVRYF
TRBV20-1	TRBJ2-7	11	medium-sized	NA	TGCAGTGCTCCTACAGGGCCCGAGCAGTACTTC	CSAPTGPEQYF
TRBV12-3/TRBV12-4	TRBJ1-1	15	few	NA	TGTGCCAGCAGTTTTCCAGGAATACTGAACAGTGAAGCTTTCTTT	CASSFPGILNSEAFF
TRBV20-1	TRBJ1-1	13	many	NA	TGCAGTGCGTTGGGACGGGTGAACACTGAAGCTTTCTTT	CSALGRVNTEAFF
TRBV29-1	TRBJ2-3	12	few	NA	TGTAGCCTGGGTCAGGGAGGAGATACGCACTATTTT	CSLGQGGDTHYF
TRBV5-1	TRBJ1-2	15	few	NA	TGCGCCAGCAGCTTGGGTACGGTTCGGGGCTTTGGCTACACCTTC	CASSLGTVRGFGYTF
TRBV11-2	TRBJ2-3	19	NA	NA	TGTGCCAGCAGCCCAGTGGGAAGGGAGTGGCGGGGTAACACAGATACGCACTATTTT	CASSPVGREWRGNTDTHYF
TRBV29-1	TRBJ2-5	12	NA	NA	TGCAGAGTTGAGCCCCTGTGGGAGACCCAGTACTTC	CRVEPLWETQYF
TRBV12-3/TRBV12-4	TRBJ2-6	17	NA	NA	TGTGCCAGCAGTTCCCTCATAGGACTTTATGGGGCCAACGTCCTGACTTTC	CASSSLIGLYGANVLTF
TRBV20-1	TRBJ1-1	13	NA	NA	TGCAGTGCTCTAACAGGGATGAACACTGAAACTTTCTTT	CSALTGMNTETFF
TRBV20-1	TRBJ1-5	13	NA	NA	TGCAGTGTTAAACAGGATAGCAATCAGCCCCAGCATTTT	CSVKQDSNQPQHF
TRBV20-1	TRBJ2-7	13	NA	TRBD2	TGCAGTCCTAGGATAGCGGGAACGACCGAGCAGTACTTC	CSPRIAGTTEQYF
TRBV28	TRBJ1-2	12	NA	NA	TGTGCCAGCAATTACTCTGGATATGGCTACACCTTC	CASNYSGYGYTF
TRBV4-3	TRBJ2-5	15	once	NA	TGCGCCAGCAGCCAAGGGTCGGGTCCCCAAGGGACCCAGTACTTC	CASSQGSGPQGTQYF
TRBV20-1	TRBJ2-7	15	NA	NA	TGCAGTGCTAGAGATTTCAACAGGTCATCCTACGAGCAGTACTTC	CSARDFNRSSYEQYF
TRBV6-5	TRBJ2-6	17	NA	TRBD2	TGTGCCAGCAATTTAGCGGGGGCCAGCCCTGGGGCCAATCTCCTGACTTTC	CASNLAGASPGANLLTF
TRBV6-1	TRBJ1-1	17	NA	TRBD1	TGTGCCAGCAGTCAAGCGAAGGGGACAGGGATGAACACTGAAGCTTTCTTT	CASSQAKGTGMNTEAFF
TRBV6-6	TRBJ2-1	15	NA	TRBD2	TGTGCCAGCAGTTGGGACGGGGGGGCCTACAATGAGCAACTCTTC	CASSWDGGAYNEQLF